Each of the 6 T cell receptor beta chains below was sequenced from the same sample in a study of cytomegalovirus exposure and HLA in healthy donors. Vbeta (60) and Jbeta (13) primers were used in the PCR. Clones were read by immunoSEQ multiplex PCR, and TCRdb kept only the in-frame ones, dropping some. The table records 97,000 or so clones, about 62% of them present only once. The sample was PBMCs. These receptors came from a human donor in good health.

The genes are TRBV27 and TRBJ2-3; TRBD1 agrees at 10 bases. The CDR3 runs 17 residues. With V trimmed by 5 bases and J by 1 base, 9 bases remained unmatched. CDR1 and CDR2 (germline): MNHEY, SMNVEV (reference sequence). The CDR3: CASSPADRGRGTDTQYF. Written as DNA, the CDR3 is TGTGCCAGCAGTCCCGCCGACAGGGGGCGAGGCACAGATACGCAGTATTTT.

This clone showed up just once. This chain joins TRBV29-1 and TRBJ1-1, with 8 bases that match TRBD1. The germline CDR1 and CDR2 sequences are SQVTM and ANQGSEA. The CDR3 contains 12 residues. Trimming removed 3 bases from V and 9 bases from J; junction bases left unmatched: 6. The CDR3, as DNA: TGCAGCGTTGAGGGGCAGGGGGCCCAAGCTTTCTTT. Its protein product is CSVEGQGAQAFF.

CDR3 sequence reads: CASSRDNTDTQYF. Here the CDR3 DNA reads TGCGCCAGCAGTCGGGACAACACAGATACGCAGTATTTT. The chain employs TRBV4-1 and TRBJ2-3; a possible D gene is TRBD1 (6 bases). V lost 6 bases to trimming and J lost 2 bases, with 9 bases between them. Germline CDR1 MGHRA, CDR2 YSYEKL. This CDR3 is built from 13 residues.

The chain joins TRBV21-1 to TRBJ2-5; the D call in the table, TRBD2, was not verified against the DNA. TRBV21-1 is flagged as a pseudogene. There are 13 residues in the CDR3. The CDR3, as DNA: TGTGCCAGCAGCTCTCAGAGGCAAGAGACCCAGTACTTC. Translating it yields CASSSQRQETQYF.

This chain links TRBV14 with TRBJ2-7, with a tentative D call TRBD1 (6 bases). V dropped 4 bases and J dropped 5 bases, with 33 bases sitting between them. The CDR3 consists of 20 residues. Looked up from germline, CDR1 is SGHDN and CDR2 is FVKESK. The CDR3 nucleotides are TGTGCCAGCAGCCGGGGGCCTCCGGTGACGCCCGGAGGCAATGAGGACGAGCAGTACTTC. This translates into CASSRGPPVTPGGNEDEQYF.

CDR3 coding DNA: TGTGCCTGGAGTACGGGGAGCAATCAGCCCCAGCATTTT. It encodes CAWSTGSNQPQHF. The chain has TRBV30 and TRBJ1-5; D is unresolved. Germline V lookup: CDR1 GTSNPN, CDR2 SVGIG (reference sequence). The V end was cut by 2 bases, the J end by 1 base, with 6 bases between. This CDR3 has 13 amino acids.